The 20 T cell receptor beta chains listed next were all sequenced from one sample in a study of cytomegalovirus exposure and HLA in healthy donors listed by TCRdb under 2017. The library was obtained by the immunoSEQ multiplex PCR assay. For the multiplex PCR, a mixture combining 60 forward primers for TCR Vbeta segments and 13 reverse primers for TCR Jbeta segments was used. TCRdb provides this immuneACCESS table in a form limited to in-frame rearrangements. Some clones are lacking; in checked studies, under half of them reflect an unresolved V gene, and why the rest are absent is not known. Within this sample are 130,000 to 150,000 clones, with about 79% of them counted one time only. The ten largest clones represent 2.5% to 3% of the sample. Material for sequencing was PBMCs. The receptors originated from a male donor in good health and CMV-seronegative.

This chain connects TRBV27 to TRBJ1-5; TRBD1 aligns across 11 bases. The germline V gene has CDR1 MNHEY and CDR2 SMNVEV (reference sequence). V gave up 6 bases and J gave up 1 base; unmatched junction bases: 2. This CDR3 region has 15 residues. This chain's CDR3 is CASRDRGPSNQPQHF. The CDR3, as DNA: TGTGCCAGCAGGGACAGGGGGCCGAGCAATCAGCCCCAGCATTTT.

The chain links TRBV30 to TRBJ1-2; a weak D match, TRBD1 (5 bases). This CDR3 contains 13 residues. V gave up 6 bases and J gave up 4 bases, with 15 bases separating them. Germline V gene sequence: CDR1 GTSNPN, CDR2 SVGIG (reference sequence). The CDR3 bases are TGTGCCTGCACAAGCGGGGGTAGCTATGGCTACACCTTC. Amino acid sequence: CACTSGGSYGYTF.

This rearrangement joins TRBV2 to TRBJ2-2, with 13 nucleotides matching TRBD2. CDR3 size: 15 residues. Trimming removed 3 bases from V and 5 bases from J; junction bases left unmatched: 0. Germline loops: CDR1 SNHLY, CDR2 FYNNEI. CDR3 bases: TGTGCCAGCAGTGAGACTAGCGGGGGGACCGGGGAGCTGTTTTTT. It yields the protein CASSETSGGTGELFF.

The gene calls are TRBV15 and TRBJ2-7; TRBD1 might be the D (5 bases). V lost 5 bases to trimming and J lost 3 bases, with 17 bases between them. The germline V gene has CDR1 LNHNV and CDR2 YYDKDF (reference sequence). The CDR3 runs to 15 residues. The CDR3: CATSQSEQDIYEQYF. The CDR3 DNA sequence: TGTGCCACCAGCCAGTCCGAACAGGACATCTACGAGCAGTACTTC.

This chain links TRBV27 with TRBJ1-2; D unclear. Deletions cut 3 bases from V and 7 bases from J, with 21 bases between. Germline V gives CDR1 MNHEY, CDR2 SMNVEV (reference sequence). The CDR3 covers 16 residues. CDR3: CASSFWPTWATSGYTF. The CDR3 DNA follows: TGTGCCAGCAGTTTCTGGCCCACGTGGGCGACTAGTGGCTACACCTTC.

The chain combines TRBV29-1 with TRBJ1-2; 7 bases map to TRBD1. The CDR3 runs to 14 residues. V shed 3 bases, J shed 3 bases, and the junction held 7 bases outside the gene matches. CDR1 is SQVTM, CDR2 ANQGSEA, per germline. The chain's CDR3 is CSVEEPGTDYGYTF. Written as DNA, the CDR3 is TGCAGCGTTGAGGAGCCCGGGACAGACTATGGCTACACCTTC.

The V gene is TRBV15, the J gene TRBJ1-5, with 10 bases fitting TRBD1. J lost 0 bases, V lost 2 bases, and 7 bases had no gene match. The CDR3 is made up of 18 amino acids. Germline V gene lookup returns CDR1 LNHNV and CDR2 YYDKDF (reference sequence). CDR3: CATSRLSGTGDSNQPQHF. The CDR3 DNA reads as TGTGCCACCAGCAGATTGTCCGGGACAGGGGATAGCAATCAGCCCCAGCATTTT.

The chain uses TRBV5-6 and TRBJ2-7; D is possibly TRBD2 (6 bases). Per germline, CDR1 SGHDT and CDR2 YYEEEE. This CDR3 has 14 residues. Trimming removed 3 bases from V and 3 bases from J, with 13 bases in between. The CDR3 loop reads CASSSGIGGYEQYF. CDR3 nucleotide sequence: TGTGCCAGCAGCTCCGGGATCGGGGGCTACGAGCAGTACTTC.

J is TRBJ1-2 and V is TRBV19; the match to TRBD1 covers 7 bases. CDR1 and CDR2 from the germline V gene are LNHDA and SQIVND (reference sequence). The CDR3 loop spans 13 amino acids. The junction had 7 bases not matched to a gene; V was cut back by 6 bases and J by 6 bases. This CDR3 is CASSGQVLHGYTF. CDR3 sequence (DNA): TGTGCCAGTAGCGGACAGGTCCTTCATGGCTACACCTTC.

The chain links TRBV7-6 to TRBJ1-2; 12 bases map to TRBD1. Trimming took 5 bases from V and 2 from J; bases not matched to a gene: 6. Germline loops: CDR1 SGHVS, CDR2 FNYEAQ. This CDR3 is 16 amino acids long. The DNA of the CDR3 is TGTGCCAGCAGCCCGGGACAGGGGGCCCTCAACTATGGCTACACCTTC. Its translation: CASSPGQGALNYGYTF. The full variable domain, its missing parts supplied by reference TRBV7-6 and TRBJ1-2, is GAGVSQSPRYKVTKRGQDVALRCDPISGHVSLYWYRQALGQGPEFLTYFNYEAQQDKSGLPNDRFSAERPEGSISTLTIQRTEQRDSAMYRCASSPGQGALNYGYTFGSGTRLTVV.

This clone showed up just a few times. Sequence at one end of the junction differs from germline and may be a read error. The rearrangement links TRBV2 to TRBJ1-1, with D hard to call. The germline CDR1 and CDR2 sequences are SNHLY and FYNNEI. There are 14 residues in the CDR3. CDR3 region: CASSEWTLNTEAFF. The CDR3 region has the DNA TGTGCCAGCAGTGAATGGACTTTGAATACTGAAGCTTTCTTT.

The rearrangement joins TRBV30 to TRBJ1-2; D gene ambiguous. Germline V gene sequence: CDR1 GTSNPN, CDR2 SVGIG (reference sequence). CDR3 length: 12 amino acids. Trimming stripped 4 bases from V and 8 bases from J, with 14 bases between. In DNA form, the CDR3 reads TGTGCCTGGAATTATGGCCTGTACGGCTACACCTTC. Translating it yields CAWNYGLYGYTF.

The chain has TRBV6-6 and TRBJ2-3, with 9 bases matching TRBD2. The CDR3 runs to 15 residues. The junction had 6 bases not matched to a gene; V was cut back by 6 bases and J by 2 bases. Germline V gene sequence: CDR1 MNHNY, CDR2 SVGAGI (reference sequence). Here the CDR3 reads CASRLAGDITDTQYF. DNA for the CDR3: TGTGCCAGCAGGTTAGCGGGAGATATCACAGATACGCAGTATTTT.

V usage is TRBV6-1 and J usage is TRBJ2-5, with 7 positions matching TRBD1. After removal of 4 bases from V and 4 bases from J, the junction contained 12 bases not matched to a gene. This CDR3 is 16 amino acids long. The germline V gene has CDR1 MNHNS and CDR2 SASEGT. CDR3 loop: CASSGGQPHRRETQYF. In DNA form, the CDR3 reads TGTGCCAGCAGTGGGGGACAGCCCCACCGGCGAGAGACCCAGTACTTC.

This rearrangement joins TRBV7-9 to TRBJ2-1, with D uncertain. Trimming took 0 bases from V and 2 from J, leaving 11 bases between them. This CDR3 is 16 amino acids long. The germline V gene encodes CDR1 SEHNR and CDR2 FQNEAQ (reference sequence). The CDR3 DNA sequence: TGTGCCAGCAGCTTAGCCCCCCAATCAACCTACAATGAGCAGTTCTTC. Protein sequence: CASSLAPQSTYNEQFF.

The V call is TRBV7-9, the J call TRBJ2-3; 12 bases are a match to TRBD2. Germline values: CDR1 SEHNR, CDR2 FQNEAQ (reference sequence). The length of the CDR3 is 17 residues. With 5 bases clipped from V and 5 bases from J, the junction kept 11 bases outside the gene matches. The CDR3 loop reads CASSRTGTSGLVDTQYF. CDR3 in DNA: TGTGCCAGCAGCCGTACCGGGACTAGCGGGTTAGTAGATACGCAGTATTTT. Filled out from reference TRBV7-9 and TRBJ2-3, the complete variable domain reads DTGVSQNPRHKITKRGQNVTFRCDPISEHNRLYWYRQTLGQGPEFLTYFQNEAQLEKSRLLSDRFSAERPKGSFSTLEIQRTEQGDSAMYLCASSRTGTSGLVDTQYFGPGTRLTVL.

CDR3 protein: CASSRSGGTDTQYF. The CDR3 region has the DNA TGTGCCAGCAGCCGGAGCGGGGGCACAGATACGCAGTATTTT. The V gene is TRBV7-9, the J gene TRBJ2-3, with 7 bases identical to TRBD2. V was pared by 5 bases and J by 1 base, with 3 bases of the junction left unmatched. This CDR3 has 14 residues. The germline CDR1 and CDR2 sequences are SEHNR and FQNEAQ (reference sequence).

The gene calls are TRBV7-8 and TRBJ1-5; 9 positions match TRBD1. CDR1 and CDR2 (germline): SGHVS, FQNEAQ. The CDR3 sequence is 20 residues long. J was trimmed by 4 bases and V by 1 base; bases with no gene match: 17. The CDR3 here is CASSLGLLQGATGPNQPQHF. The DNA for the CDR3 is TGTGCCAGCAGCTTAGGGCTTCTACAGGGGGCAACGGGGCCGAATCAGCCCCAGCATTTT.

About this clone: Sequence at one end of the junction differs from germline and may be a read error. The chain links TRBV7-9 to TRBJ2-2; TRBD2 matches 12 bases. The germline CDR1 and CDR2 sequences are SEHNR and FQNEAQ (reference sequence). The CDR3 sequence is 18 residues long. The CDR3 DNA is TGTTCCAGCACCCCAAAGCTGAGACTAGCGGGGGTAACCGGGGAGCTGTTTTTT. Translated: CSSTPKLRLAGVTGELFF.

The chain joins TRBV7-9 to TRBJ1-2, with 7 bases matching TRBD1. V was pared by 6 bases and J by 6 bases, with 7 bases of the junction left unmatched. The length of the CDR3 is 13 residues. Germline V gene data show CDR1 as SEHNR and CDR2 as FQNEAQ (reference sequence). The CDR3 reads CASRARGRNGYTF. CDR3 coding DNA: TGTGCCAGCAGGGCGAGGGGGCGCAATGGCTACACCTTC. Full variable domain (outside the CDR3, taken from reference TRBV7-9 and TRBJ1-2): DTGVSQNPRHKITKRGQNVTFRCDPISEHNRLYWYRQTLGQGPEFLTYFQNEAQLEKSRLLSDRFSAERPKGSFSTLEIQRTEQGDSAMYLCASRARGRNGYTFGSGTRLTVV.